Sequencing of this TCR beta chain was carried out in a study of cytomegalovirus exposure and HLA in healthy donors. Use of 60 Vbeta and 13 Jbeta primers characterized the PCR. Generated by immunoSEQ multiplex PCR, the TCRdb table keeps only in-frame clones and is missing some. Of roughly 93,000 clones listed, roughly 77% are singletons. J lost 7 bases, V lost 1 base, and 5 bases had no gene match. The CDR3 contains 15 residues. The germline CDR1 and CDR2 sequences are KGHSH and LQKENI. This sequence originates from a man aged 25-45 years in good health and CMV-seronegative. The chain is built from TRBV18 and TRBJ1-4, with 8 bases identical to TRBD1. The specimen was PBMCs. As DNA, the CDR3 is TGTGCCAGCTCACCACTTCCAGGGGGCGTTGAAAAACTGTTTTTT. Amino acid sequence: CASSPLPGGVEKLFF. The full variable domain, completed using reference TRBV18 and TRBJ1-4, is NAGVMQNPRHLVRRRGQEARLRCSPMKGHSHVYWYRQLPEEGLKFMVYLQKENIIDESGMPKERFSAEFPKEGPSILRIQQVVRGDSAAYFCASSPLPGGVEKLFFGSGTQLSVL.